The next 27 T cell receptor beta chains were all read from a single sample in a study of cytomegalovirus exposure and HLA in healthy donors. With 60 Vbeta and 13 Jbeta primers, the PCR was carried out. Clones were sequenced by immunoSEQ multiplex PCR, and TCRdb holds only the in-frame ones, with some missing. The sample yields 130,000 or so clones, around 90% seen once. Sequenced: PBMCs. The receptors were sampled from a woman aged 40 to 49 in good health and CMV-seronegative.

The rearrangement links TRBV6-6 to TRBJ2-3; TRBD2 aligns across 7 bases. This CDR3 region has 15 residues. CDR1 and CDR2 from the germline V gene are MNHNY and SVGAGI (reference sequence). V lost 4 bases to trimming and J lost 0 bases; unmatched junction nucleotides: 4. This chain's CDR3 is CASSSGGRSTDTQYF. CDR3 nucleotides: TGTGCCAGCAGTTCGGGAGGCCGGAGCACAGATACGCAGTATTTT.

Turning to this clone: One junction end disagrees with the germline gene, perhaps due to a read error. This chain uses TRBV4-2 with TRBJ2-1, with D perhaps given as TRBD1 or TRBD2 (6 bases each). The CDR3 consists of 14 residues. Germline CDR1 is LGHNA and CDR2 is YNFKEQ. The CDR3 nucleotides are TGTGCCAGCAGCGAAGAGGGGGGATTCAATGAGCAGTTCTTC. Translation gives CASSEEGGFNEQFF.

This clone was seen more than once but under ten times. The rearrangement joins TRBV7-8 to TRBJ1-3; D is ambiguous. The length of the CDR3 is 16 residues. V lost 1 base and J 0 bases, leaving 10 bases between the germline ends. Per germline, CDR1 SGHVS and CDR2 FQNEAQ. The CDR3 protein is CASSLGDRGSGNTIYF. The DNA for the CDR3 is TGTGCCAGCAGCTTAGGCGACCGGGGCTCTGGAAACACCATATATTTT.

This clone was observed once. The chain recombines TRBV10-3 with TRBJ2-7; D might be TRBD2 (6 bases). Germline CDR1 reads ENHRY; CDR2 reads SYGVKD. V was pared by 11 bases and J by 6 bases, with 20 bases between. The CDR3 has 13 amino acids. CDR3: CAVAGTGGSEQYF. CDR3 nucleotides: TGTGCCGTAGCCGGGACTGGAGGCTCCGAGCAGTACTTC.

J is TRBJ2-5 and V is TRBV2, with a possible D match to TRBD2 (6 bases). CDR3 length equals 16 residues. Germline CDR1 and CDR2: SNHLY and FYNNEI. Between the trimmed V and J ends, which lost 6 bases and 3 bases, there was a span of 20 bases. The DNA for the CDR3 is TGTGCCAGCAGCCTTTTTTGGGGGGTTGTGGAAGAGACCCAGTACTTC. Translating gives CASSLFWGVVEETQYF.

The CDR3 here is CASSLGTGTGLYNEQFF. CDR3 DNA sequence: TGCGCCAGCAGCTTGGGAACCGGGACAGGCCTTTACAATGAGCAGTTCTTC. This chain connects TRBV5-1 to TRBJ2-1, with 8 bases matching TRBD1. J gave up 4 bases and V 0 bases, and 9 bases lay outside the gene matches. The germline V gene has CDR1 SGHRS and CDR2 YFSETQ. The CDR3 totals 17 residues.

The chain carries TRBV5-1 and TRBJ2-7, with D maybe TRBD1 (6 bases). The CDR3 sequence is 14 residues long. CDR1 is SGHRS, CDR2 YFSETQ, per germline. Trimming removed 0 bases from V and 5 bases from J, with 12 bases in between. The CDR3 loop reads CASSLVAGVDEQYF. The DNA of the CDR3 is TGCGCCAGCAGCTTGGTGGCAGGGGTGGACGAGCAGTACTTC.

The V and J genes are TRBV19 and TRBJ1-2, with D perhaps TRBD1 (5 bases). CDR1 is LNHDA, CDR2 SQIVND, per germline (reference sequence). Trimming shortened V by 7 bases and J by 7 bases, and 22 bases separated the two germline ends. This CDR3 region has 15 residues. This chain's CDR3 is CASTLSRVLQSGYTF. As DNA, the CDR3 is TGTGCCAGTACCCTAAGCAGGGTCTTACAATCTGGCTACACCTTC.

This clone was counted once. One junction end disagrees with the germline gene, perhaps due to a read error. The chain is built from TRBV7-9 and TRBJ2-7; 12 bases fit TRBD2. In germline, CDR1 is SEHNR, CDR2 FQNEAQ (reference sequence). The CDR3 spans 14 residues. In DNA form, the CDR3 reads TGTTCCAGCACTACTAGCGGGAGGCAGGGGGAGCAGTACTTC. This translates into CSSTTSGRQGEQYF.

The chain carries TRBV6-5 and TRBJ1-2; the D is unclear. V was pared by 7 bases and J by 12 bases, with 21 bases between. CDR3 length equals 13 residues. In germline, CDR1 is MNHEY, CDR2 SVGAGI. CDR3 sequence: CASKTVGSDHHTF. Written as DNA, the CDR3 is TGTGCCAGCAAAACCGTGGGGAGTGACCACCACACCTTC.

The CDR3 here is CASRRQGAAYEQYF. DNA for the CDR3: TGTGCCAGCAGACGACAGGGAGCCGCCTACGAGCAGTACTTC. The V and J genes are TRBV2 and TRBJ2-7; 7 positions agree with TRBD1. Germline V CDR1 and CDR2: SNHLY, FYNNEI. This CDR3 contains 14 residues. The V gene end was trimmed by 6 bases and the J gene end by 2 bases; junction bases not matched to a gene: 7. The whole variable domain, filled in from reference TRBV2 and TRBJ2-7, reads EPEVTQTPSHQVTQMGQEVILRCVPISNHLYFYWYRQILGQKVEFLVSFYNNEISEKSEIFDDQFSVERPDGSNFTLKIRSTKLEDSAMYFCASRRQGAAYEQYFGPGTRLTVT.

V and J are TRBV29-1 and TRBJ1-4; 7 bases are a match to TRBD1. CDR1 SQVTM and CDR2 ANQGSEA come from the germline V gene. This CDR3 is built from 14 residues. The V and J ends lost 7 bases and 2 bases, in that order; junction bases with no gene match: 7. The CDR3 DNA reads TGCAGCGGCGGGACAGCTAATACTAATGAAAAACTGTTTTTT. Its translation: CSGGTANTNEKLFF.

The DNA of the CDR3 is TGCGCCAGCAGCCAGGCAACCGGGACACAATACGAGCAGTACTTC. Its protein product is CASSQATGTQYEQYF. The rearrangement links TRBV4-1 to TRBJ2-7, with D perhaps matching TRBD1 (6 bases). The CDR3 spans 15 residues. Germline V gives CDR1 MGHRA, CDR2 YSYEKL. Trimming took 3 bases from V and 4 from J, leaving 16 bases between them.

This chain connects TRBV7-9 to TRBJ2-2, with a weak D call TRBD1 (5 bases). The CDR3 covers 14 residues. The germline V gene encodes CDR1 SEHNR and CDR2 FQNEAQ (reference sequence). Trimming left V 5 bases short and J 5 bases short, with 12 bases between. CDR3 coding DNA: TGTGCCAGCAGCGTGGGGTCAGGGACCGGGGAGCTGTTTTTT. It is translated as CASSVGSGTGELFF.

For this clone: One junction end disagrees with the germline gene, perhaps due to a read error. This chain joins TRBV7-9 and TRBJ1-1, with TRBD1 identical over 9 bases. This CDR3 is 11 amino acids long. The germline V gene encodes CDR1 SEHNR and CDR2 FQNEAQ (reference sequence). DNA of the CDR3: TGTTCCAGCAGCACAGGGGGCACGACTTTCTTT. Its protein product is CSSSTGGTTFF.

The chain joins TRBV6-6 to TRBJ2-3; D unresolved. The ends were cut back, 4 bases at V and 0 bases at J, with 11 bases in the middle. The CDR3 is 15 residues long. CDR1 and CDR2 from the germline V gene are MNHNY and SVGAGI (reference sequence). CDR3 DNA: TGTGCCAGCAGTTCAATATCCTATAGCACAGATACGCAGTATTTT. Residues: CASSSISYSTDTQYF.

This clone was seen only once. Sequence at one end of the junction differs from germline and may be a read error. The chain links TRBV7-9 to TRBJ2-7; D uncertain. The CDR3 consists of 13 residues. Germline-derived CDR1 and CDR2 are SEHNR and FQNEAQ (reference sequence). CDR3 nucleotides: TGTTCCAGCAGCCCCTATAACCCCTACGAGCAGTACTTC. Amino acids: CSSSPYNPYEQYF. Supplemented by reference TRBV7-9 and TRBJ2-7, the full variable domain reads DTGVSQNPRHKITKRGQNVTFRCDPISEHNRLYWYRQTLGQGPEFLTYFQNEAQLEKSRLLSDRFSAERPKGSFSTLEIQRTEQGDSAMYLCSSSPYNPYEQYFGPGTRLTVT.

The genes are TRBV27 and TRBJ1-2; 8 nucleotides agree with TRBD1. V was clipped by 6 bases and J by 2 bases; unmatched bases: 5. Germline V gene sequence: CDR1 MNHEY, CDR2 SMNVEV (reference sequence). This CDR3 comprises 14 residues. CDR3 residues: CASSLDRANYGYTF. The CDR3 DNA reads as TGTGCCAGCAGCCTGGACAGGGCGAACTATGGCTACACCTTC.

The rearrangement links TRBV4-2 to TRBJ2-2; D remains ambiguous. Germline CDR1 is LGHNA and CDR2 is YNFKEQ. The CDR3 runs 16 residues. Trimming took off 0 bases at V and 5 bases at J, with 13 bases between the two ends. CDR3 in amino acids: CASSQDPTPVTGELFF. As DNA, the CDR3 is TGTGCCAGCAGCCAAGATCCGACACCCGTTACCGGGGAGCTGTTTTTT.

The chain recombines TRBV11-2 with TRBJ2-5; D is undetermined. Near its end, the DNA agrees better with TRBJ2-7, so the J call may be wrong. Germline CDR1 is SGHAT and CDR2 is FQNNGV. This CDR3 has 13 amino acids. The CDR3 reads CASSVGGSYEQYF. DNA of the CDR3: TGTGCCAGCAGCGTCGGTGGTAGCTACGAGCAGTACTTC.

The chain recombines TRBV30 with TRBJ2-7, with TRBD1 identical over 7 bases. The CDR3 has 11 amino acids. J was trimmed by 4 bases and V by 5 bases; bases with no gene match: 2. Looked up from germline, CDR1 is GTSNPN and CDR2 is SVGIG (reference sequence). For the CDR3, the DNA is TGTGCCTGGGGGACAGTTTACGAGCAGTACTTC. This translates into CAWGTVYEQYF.

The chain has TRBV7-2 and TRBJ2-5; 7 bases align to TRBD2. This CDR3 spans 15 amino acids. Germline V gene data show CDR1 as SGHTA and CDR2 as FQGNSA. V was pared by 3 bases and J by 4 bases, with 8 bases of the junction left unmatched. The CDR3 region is CASSFTTSLGETQYF. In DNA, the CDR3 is TGTGCCAGCAGCTTTACGACTAGCTTAGGAGAGACCCAGTACTTC.

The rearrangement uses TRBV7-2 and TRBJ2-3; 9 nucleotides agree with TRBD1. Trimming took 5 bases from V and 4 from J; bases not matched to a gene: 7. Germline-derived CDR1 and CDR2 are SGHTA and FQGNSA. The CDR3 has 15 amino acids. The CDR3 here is CASSKGQGFSDTQYF. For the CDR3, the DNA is TGTGCCAGCAGCAAGGGACAGGGTTTTTCAGATACGCAGTATTTT.

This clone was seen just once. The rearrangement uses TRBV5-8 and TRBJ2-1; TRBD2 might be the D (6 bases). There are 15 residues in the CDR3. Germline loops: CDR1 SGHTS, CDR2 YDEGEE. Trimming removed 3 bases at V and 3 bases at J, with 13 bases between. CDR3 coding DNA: TGTGCCAGCAGCTGGCGGGAAGGTGGCTACAATGAGCAGTTCTTC. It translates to CASSWREGGYNEQFF. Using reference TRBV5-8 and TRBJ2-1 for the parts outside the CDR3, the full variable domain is EAGVTQSPTHLIKTRGQQATLRCSPISGHTSVYWYQQALGLGLQFLLWYDEGEERNRGNFPPRFSGRQFPNYSSELNVNALELEDSALYLCASSWREGGYNEQFFGPGTRLTVL.

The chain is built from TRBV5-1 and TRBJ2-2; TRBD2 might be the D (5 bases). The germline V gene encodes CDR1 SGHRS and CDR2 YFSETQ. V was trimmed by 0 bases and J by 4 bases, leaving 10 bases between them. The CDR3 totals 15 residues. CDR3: CASSLGRTPTGELFF. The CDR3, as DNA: TGCGCCAGCAGCTTGGGCAGGACTCCCACCGGGGAGCTGTTTTTT.

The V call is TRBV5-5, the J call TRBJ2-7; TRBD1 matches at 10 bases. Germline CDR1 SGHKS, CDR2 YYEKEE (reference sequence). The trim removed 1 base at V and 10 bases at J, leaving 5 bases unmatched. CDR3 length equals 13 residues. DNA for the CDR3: TGTGCCAGCAGCTTGTTAGGACAGGGGGGACAGTACTTC. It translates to CASSLLGQGGQYF.

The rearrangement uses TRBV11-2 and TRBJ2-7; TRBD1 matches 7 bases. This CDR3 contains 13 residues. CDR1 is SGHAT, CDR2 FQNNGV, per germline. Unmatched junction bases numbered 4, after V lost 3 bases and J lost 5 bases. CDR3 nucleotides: TGTGCCAGCAGCTTCGACAGGGCGAACGAGCAGTACTTC. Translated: CASSFDRANEQYF.